This T cell receptor (beta chain) appears in the sequencing data of a study of control samples from healthy donors and cancer patients. TCRdb's copy holds only in-frame clones and misses some; the assay was immunoSEQ multiplex PCR. The data contain fewer than 120,000 clones, roughly 90% of them singletons. CDR3 size: 13 residues. V was cut by 3 bases and J by 7 bases, with 13 bases left in between. Germline V gene sequence: CDR1 SGHRS, CDR2 YFSETQ. The J gene is TRBJ1-1, the V gene TRBV5-1; TRBD1 might be the D (5 bases). Sequencing was carried out using PBMCs. The TCR comes from a woman in her fifties or sixties with lung cancer. CDR3 nucleotides: TGCGCCAGCAGCTCCCCGGGACGTTTTGAAGCTTTCTTT. It is translated as CASSSPGRFEAFF.